This record concerns one T cell receptor beta chain sequence. The antigen remains unidentified. PCR employed 60 Vbeta and 13 Jbeta primers. Libraries were prepared by immunoSEQ multiplex PCR; TCRdb keeps only in-frame clonotypes and omits some of them. The repertoire has about 47,000 clones, 65% to 80% of them found once; the top ten carry 6.3%. This record belongs to a study of cytomegalovirus exposure and HLA in healthy donors. Regarding the study as a whole: Judged likely to be a sequencing artifact was a cluster of highly shared sequence variants. The classifier, whose performance was assessed in both the original and validation cohorts, reportedly diagnosed cytomegalovirus status with high specificity and sensitivity. The later analysis indicated that the majority of CMV-associated TCR beta chains appeared HLA-restricted. Altogether, some 170 TCR beta chains were recorded as cytomegalovirus-associated.

The germline CDR1 and CDR2 sequences are MNHEY and SMNVEV (reference sequence). Losses at the gene ends were 6 bases for V and 9 bases for J; bases not matched to a gene: 11. The CDR3 has 14 amino acids. The receptor was derived from a man aged 25 to 40 in good health and CMV-seronegative. Input material: PBMCs. The chain combines TRBV27 with TRBJ2-1; TRBD2 matches 7 bases. The CDR3 protein is CASSPVRAGTEQFF. CDR3 coding DNA: TGTGCCAGCAGCCCCGTCAGAGCGGGAACTGAGCAGTTCTTC.